This T cell receptor (beta chain) was sequenced during a study of blood T cell repertoires in COVID-19. Looking at the study overall: T cells, B-cell-depleted T cells, or PBMCs supplied cDNA or gDNA.

Profiling relied on immunoSEQ multiplex PCR, and the TCRdb table lists in-frame clones only, not all of them. The sample has about 200,000 clones, roughly 85% seen once. Specimen: PBMCs or T cells enriched from blood (not recorded which). This receptor was obtained from a man aged 35 to 55 who had recovered from COVID-19.

CDR3 region: CATRPGGSANEKLFF. Written as DNA, the CDR3 is TGTGCCACCCGTCCGGGGGGCTCGGCTAATGAAAAACTGTTTTTT. The rearrangement uses TRBV10-3 and TRBJ1-4, with D perhaps matching TRBD1 (6 bases). Trimming left V 10 bases short and J 3 bases short, with 18 bases between. This CDR3 spans 15 amino acids. Germline V gene data show CDR1 as ENHRY and CDR2 as SYGVKD.